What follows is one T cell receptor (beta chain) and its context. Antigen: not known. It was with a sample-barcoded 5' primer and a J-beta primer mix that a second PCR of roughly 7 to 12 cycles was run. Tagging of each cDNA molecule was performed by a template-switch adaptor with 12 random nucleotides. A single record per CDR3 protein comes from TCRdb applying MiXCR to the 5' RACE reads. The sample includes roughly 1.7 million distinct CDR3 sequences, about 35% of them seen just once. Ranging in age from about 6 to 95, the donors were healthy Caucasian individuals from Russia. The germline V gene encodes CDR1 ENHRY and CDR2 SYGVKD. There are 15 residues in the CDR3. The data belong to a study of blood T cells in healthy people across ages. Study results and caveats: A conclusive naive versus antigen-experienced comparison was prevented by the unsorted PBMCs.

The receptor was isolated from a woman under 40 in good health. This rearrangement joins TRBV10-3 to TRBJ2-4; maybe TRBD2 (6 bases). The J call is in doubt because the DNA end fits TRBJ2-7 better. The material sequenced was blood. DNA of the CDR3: TGTGCCATCAGTGAGTCGACCCCCGGGGAGGACGAGCAGTACTTC. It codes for CAISESTPGEDEQYF.